This is a list of T cell receptor beta chains from one sample in a study of blood T cell repertoires in COVID-19. TCRdb's copy holds only in-frame clones and misses some; the assay was immunoSEQ multiplex PCR. Of hundreds of thousands of clones listed, 80% to 85% are singletons. The material sequenced was peripheral blood. The receptor set was obtained from a woman aged 80 or older with active or convalescent COVID-19. Each CDR3 is given with its conserved first and last residue. A D gene is named only where the DNA matches it firmly. Clone size is given for some rows only: seen once, a few or many times, or a class if the clone is expanded.

TRBV12-3/TRBV12-4	.	TRBJ2-2	.	CASSSKDSRELFF	TGTGCCAGCAGTTCGAAAGACTCACGGGAGCTGTTTTTT
TRBV5-1	TRBD1	TRBJ1-2	.	CASSLSSQGADGYTF	TGCGCCAGCAGCTTATCATCACAGGGGGCTGATGGCTACACCTTC
TRBV21-1	.	TRBJ2-7	.	CASRGTVSYEQYF	TGTGCCAGCAGAGGGACAGTCTCCTACGAGCAGTACTTC
TRBV6-2/TRBV6-3	TRBD1	TRBJ1-4	once	CASSPLGQGANEKLFF	TGTGCCAGCAGTCCCCTAGGACAGGGGGCTAATGAAAAACTGTTTTTT
TRBV7-3	.	TRBJ2-5	once	CASSQAPPDGGRAGETQYF	TGTGCCAGCAGCCAAGCCCCCCCCGACGGGGGGCGTGCCGGGGAGACCCAGTACTTC
TRBV28	.	TRBJ2-5	.	CASSDRHPGKETQYF	TGTGCCAGCAGTGACCGACACCCCGGGAAAGAGACCCAGTACTTC
TRBV19	TRBD1	TRBJ2-7	.	CASSVSGTGYEQYF	TGTGCCAGTAGTGTATCAGGGACAGGCTACGAGCAGTACTTC
TRBV10-3	TRBD1	TRBJ1-1	.	CAISPGQGMTEAFF	TGTGCCATCAGCCCGGGACAGGGTATGACTGAAGCTTTCTTT
TRBV5-1	TRBD1	TRBJ2-7	.	CASSTGDNRYEQYF	TGCGCCAGCAGCACAGGGGACAACCGGTACGAGCAGTACTTC
TRBV6-4	TRBD1	TRBJ1-3	.	CASSAFSGTGDPRNTIYF	TGTGCCAGCAGTGCCTTCTCCGGGACAGGGGACCCGCGAAACACCATATATTTT
TRBV18	.	TRBJ2-3	.	CASSPVLEFTDTQYF	TGTGCCAGCTCACCCGTCCTAGAGTTCACAGATACGCAGTATTTT
TRBV28	.	TRBJ1-3	.	CASSPSVASGNTIYF	TGTGCCAGCAGCCCCTCCGTGGCCTCTGGAAACACCATATATTTT
TRBV5-1	.	TRBJ2-2	.	CASSLGTGNTGELFF	TGCGCCAGCAGCTTGGGTACAGGGAACACCGGGGAGCTGTTTTTT
TRBV5-5	TRBD1	TRBJ2-3	.	CASSLAGTATDTQYF	TGTGCCAGCAGCTTGGCAGGGACAGCCACAGATACGCAGTATTTT
TRBV5-1	.	TRBJ2-3	.	CASSHYRGGYTDTQYF	TGCGCCAGCAGCCATTACAGGGGGGGATACACAGATACGCAGTATTTT
TRBV5-5	TRBD1	TRBJ2-7	.	CASSLRDRAYEQYF	TGTGCCAGCAGCTTGAGGGACAGGGCTTACGAGCAGTACTTC
TRBV7-9	.	TRBJ2-4	.	CASSLDRTLAKNIQYF	TGTGCCAGCAGCTTAGATCGCACTCTAGCCAAAAACATTCAGTACTTC
TRBV28	.	TRBJ1-2	.	CATTTVKGGYTF	TGTGCCACTACGACAGTTAAGGGTGGCTACACCTTC
TRBV7-9	.	TRBJ1-3	.	CASSLAGDLSGNTIYF	TGTGCCAGCAGCTTAGCAGGGGATCTCTCCGGAAACACCATATATTTT
TRBV30	TRBD1	TRBJ1-1	.	CAWSARSGTGGGEAFF	TGTGCCTGGAGCGCTAGGTCTGGGACAGGGGGAGGTGAAGCTTTCTTT
TRBV3-1/TRBV3-2	.	TRBJ2-7	.	CASSQETGFVYEQYF	TGTGCCAGCAGCCAAGAGACGGGGTTTGTATACGAGCAGTACTTC
TRBV18	.	TRBJ2-2	.	CASSGDMNTGELFF	TGTGCCAGCTCAGGGGACATGAACACCGGGGAGCTGTTTTTT
TRBV27	.	TRBJ2-7	.	CASSLHRSGEQYF	TGTGCCAGCAGTTTGCACAGATCCGGCGAGCAGTACTTC
TRBV2	TRBD1	TRBJ1-6	.	CASRVGTANNSPLHF	TGTGCCAGCAGAGTAGGGACAGCCAATAATTCACCCCTCCACTTT